This TCR beta chain was sequenced in a study of identical twins. General study points: Cord blood beta clonotypes present at high abundance carried fewer insertions; no such pattern appeared in memory repertoires. The analysis was cross-sectional rather than longitudinal within donors.

This CDR3 region has 12 residues. The V and J ends lost 2 bases and 8 bases respectively, with 9 bases between them. Germline assignment: CDR1 MDHEN and CDR2 SYDVKM. Donors were all healthy Caucasians. Template switching added a universal primer site; cDNA carried unique molecular identifiers. One entry per CDR3 protein results from TCRdb running MiXCR on the 5' RACE reads. The sample has 500,000 or so distinct CDR3 sequences, 14% seen once; the top ten hold more than 0.8%. This clonotype has only a few counts. As yet, its antigen is unknown. These data also formed part of another study, on yellow fever vaccine responses in identical twins.

This rearrangement joins TRBV28 to TRBJ1-2, with D uncertain. This TCR came from a woman between 18 and 29 years old in good health. The sample comprised CD4+ T cells sorted from blood. CDR3: CASSLPGYGYTF. CDR3 nucleotides: TGTGCCAGCAGTTTACCCGGGTACGGCTACACCTTC.